This TCR beta chain was captured in a study of T-cell reconstitution after alpha-beta-depleted transplantation in children. This CDR3 region has 14 residues. The germline V gene encodes CDR1 DFQATT and CDR2 SNEGSKA (reference sequence). Trimming removed 0 bases from V and 1 base from J, with 7 bases in between. This clonotype was counted between two and nine times. Unique molecular identifiers were used to barcode this TCRbeta library. TCRdb reprocessed the PCR reads via MiXCR and lists one record per CDR3 protein. The sample lists about 540,000 distinct CDR3 sequences, about 18% occurring once. This sequence originates from a human donor who donated a stem cell graft to a child with acute lymphoblastic leukemia. The V and J genes are TRBV20-1 and TRBJ2-4; no definite D call. Sequences were derived from PBMCs from the stem cell graft donor, sampled from the stem cell graft. Here the CDR3 reads CSARDRRAKNIQYF. The CDR3 nucleotides are TGCAGTGCTAGAGATCGGCGGGCCAAAAACATTCAGTACTTC.